The 16 T cell receptor beta chains below come from one sample, sequenced in a study of PD-1 blockade in classical Hodgkin lymphoma (dated by TCRdb to 2018 to 2020). The label giving this sample's time point can be read as: cycle 2 day 1 (C2D1) of nivolumab. Every trial patient had relapsed following autologous stem cell transplantation, and prior brentuximab vedotin exposure was what differed among cohorts A, B and C. Libraries were constructed by the immunoSEQ multiplex PCR assay. The immuneACCESS repertoire file appears here via TCRdb, limited to in-frame rearrangements. These files lack a portion of the clones; in checked studies, under half of the deficit traces to unresolved V genes, and the cause of the others is not known. For this sample there are about 43,000 clones; under 75% appear just once. In total, the top ten clones hold approximately 2.9% of the sample. This material consisted of peripheral blood mononuclear cells (PBMCs), taken before the second cycle of nivolumab. Receptors originate from a human donor with classical Hodgkin lymphoma.

J is TRBJ2-7 and V is TRBV6-5; 7 nucleotides align to TRBD2. Germline CDR1 reads MNHEY; CDR2 reads SVGAGI. CDR3 size: 15 residues. V shed 6 bases and J 1 base; nucleotides not matched to a gene: 9. CDR3 DNA: TGTGCCAGCAGCTTAGGCGGGGGAGGGTCCTACGAGCAGTACTTC. Translated, it gives CASSLGGGGSYEQYF.

This clone was recorded once. The chain combines TRBV7-3 with TRBJ1-6, with a tentative D call TRBD1 (6 bases). The germline V gene has CDR1 SGHTA and CDR2 FQGTGA. The germline V and J ends were trimmed by 5 bases and 4 bases, with 9 bases remaining between them. The CDR3 sequence is 14 residues long. The CDR3 DNA sequence: TGTGCCAGCAGCCTCACAGGGTATAATTCACCCCTCCACTTT. The encoded protein is CASSLTGYNSPLHF.

The V and J genes are TRBV12-5 and TRBJ1-5, with D unclear. Trimming took 1 base from V and 3 from J, leaving 7 bases between them. CDR3 size: 14 residues. Looked up from germline, CDR1 is LGHNT and CDR2 is FRNRAP. This CDR3 is CASGLGAPNQPQHF. DNA for the CDR3: TGTGCTAGTGGTTTGGGGGCCCCCAATCAGCCCCAGCATTTT. Supplemented by reference TRBV12-5 and TRBJ1-5, the full variable domain reads DARVTQTPRHKVTEMGQEVTMRCQPILGHNTVFWYRQTMMQGLELLAYFRNRAPLDDSGMPKDRFSAEMPDATLATLKIQPSEPRDSAVYFCASGLGAPNQPQHFGDGTRLSIL.

The V gene is TRBV15, the J gene TRBJ1-1; D perhaps matches TRBD1 (5 bases). There are 16 residues in the CDR3. In germline, CDR1 is LNHNV, CDR2 YYDKDF (reference sequence). V was pared by 0 bases and J by 4 bases, with 15 bases between. CDR3: CATSRDGGVLGTEAFF. The CDR3 coding sequence is TGTGCCACCAGCAGAGATGGGGGGGTATTGGGCACTGAAGCTTTCTTT.

This clone was found a few times. CDR3 DNA: TGTGCCAGCAGCTTAGCGCGTCAGGGGGGCTACGAGCAGTACTTC. As protein: CASSLARQGGYEQYF. The chain has TRBV7-9 and TRBJ2-7, with D perhaps TRBD1 (7 bases). The V end was cut by 0 bases, the J end by 3 bases, with 12 bases between. Germline values: CDR1 SEHNR, CDR2 FQNEAQ (reference sequence). This CDR3 region has 15 residues.

The chain has TRBV25-1 and TRBJ1-4; 8 bases agree with TRBD1. J lost 7 bases, V lost 3 bases, and 7 bases had no gene match. Per germline, CDR1 MGHDK and CDR2 SYGVNS. The CDR3 extends over 15 amino acids. This CDR3 is CASSDLDRGGEKLFF. The CDR3 DNA sequence: TGTGCCAGCAGTGACCTCGACAGGGGAGGTGAAAAACTGTTTTTT.

This sequence joins TRBV19 and TRBJ2-3; D is possibly TRBD1 (6 bases). CDR3 length: 16 amino acids. Germline V lookup: CDR1 LNHDA, CDR2 SQIVND (reference sequence). The V and J ends lost 5 bases and 1 base respectively, with 16 bases between them. The CDR3 region has the DNA TGTGCCAGTAGTGTAAGACAGGCCGGCGGCACAGATACGCAGTATTTT. Translated: CASSVRQAGGTDTQYF.

The gene calls are TRBV30 and TRBJ1-4; D gene uncertain. The ends were cut back, 3 bases at V and 8 bases at J, with 7 bases in the middle. This CDR3 comprises 11 residues. Per the germline V gene, CDR1 is GTSNPN and CDR2 is SVGIG (reference sequence). Here the CDR3 DNA reads TGTGCCTGGAGGACCGGGGAAAAACTGTTTTTT. Translation gives CAWRTGEKLFF. The whole variable domain, remainder taken from reference TRBV30 and TRBJ1-4, is SQTIHQWPATLVQPVGSPLSLECTVEGTSNPNLYWYRQAAGRGLQLLFYSVGIGQISSEVPQNLSASRPQDRQFILSSKKLLLSDSGFYLCAWRTGEKLFFGSGTQLSVL.

The chain has TRBV29-1 and TRBJ1-1; possibly TRBD1 for D (6 bases). CDR1 is SQVTM and CDR2 is ANQGSEA in the germline V gene. The CDR3 is made up of 15 amino acids. V lost 2 bases and J lost 8, with 21 bases in between. The chain's CDR3 is CSVETGAASRPEAFF. DNA for the CDR3: TGCAGCGTTGAAACGGGGGCAGCTTCTCGACCCGAAGCTTTCTTT.

This sequence joins TRBV18 and TRBJ2-1, with a possible D match to TRBD1 (6 bases). Germline values: CDR1 KGHSH, CDR2 LQKENI. Trimming stripped 3 bases from V and 5 bases from J, with 11 bases between. The CDR3 sequence is 14 residues long. The CDR3 nucleotides are TGTGCCAGCTCACCGTGGCAGGGGAACAATGAGCAGTTCTTC. The encoded protein is CASSPWQGNNEQFF.

V is TRBV7-9 and J is TRBJ1-4; TRBD1 is a possible D gene (6 bases). The germline CDR1 and CDR2 sequences are SEHNR and FQNEAQ (reference sequence). CDR3 length: 13 amino acids. Trimming shortened V by 3 bases and J by 8 bases, and 10 bases separated the two germline ends. The CDR3 reads CASSFPQGEKLFF. The CDR3 DNA reads TGTGCCAGCAGCTTCCCCCAGGGGGAAAAACTGTTTTTT.

The rearrangement uses TRBV7-9 and TRBJ2-3, with 9 nucleotides matching TRBD2. The ends lost 5 bases at V and 2 bases at J; junction bases unmatched: 8. Germline V gives CDR1 SEHNR, CDR2 FQNEAQ (reference sequence). The CDR3 is 16 amino acids. In DNA, the CDR3 is TGTGCCAGCAGCCCTATGCGGGGGGGCCACACAGATACGCAGTATTTT. It is translated as CASSPMRGGHTDTQYF.

The chain carries TRBV29-1 and TRBJ2-1; TRBD1 or TRBD2 may be the D gene (7 bases each). V was trimmed by 1 base and J by 12 bases, leaving 22 bases between them. The CDR3 totals 15 residues. Germline CDR1 SQVTM, CDR2 ANQGSEA. The CDR3 loop reads CSVEGDRERGEGQFF. In nucleotides, the CDR3 is TGCAGCGTTGAAGGAGACAGGGAGCGGGGTGAAGGGCAGTTCTTC.

There are a few counts of this clone. V usage is TRBV2 and J usage is TRBJ2-7; 9 bases agree with TRBD1. V was clipped by 9 bases and J by 0 bases; unmatched bases: 6. The CDR3 length is 14 residues. CDR1 and CDR2 (germline): SNHLY, FYNNEI. CDR3 in amino acids: CARERTGDSYEQYF. The CDR3 nucleotides are TGTGCCAGGGAGAGGACAGGGGACTCCTACGAGCAGTACTTC.

This sequence joins TRBV13 and TRBJ2-7; D is possibly TRBD2 (6 bases). Germline assignment: CDR1 PRHDT and CDR2 FYEKMQ (reference sequence). Trimming took 3 bases from V and 4 from J, leaving 13 bases between them. CDR3 length equals 14 residues. The CDR3 sequence: CASSFSSVLYEQYF. In DNA, the CDR3 is TGTGCCAGCAGCTTTTCTAGCGTCTTATACGAGCAGTACTTC.

V usage is TRBV5-1 and J usage is TRBJ1-1; 9 bases map to TRBD1. The trim removed 0 bases at V and 4 bases at J, leaving 7 bases unmatched. CDR1 is SGHRS, CDR2 YFSETQ, per germline. The CDR3 has 16 amino acids. CDR3 coding DNA: TGCGCCAGCAGCTTGGAGCTCGGACAGGGGTCCACTGAAGCTTTCTTT. It specifies CASSLELGQGSTEAFF. The entire variable domain, with the rest obtained from reference TRBV5-1 and TRBJ1-1, is as follows: KAGVTQTPRYLIKTRGQQVTLSCSPISGHRSVSWYQQTPGQGLQFLFEYFSETQRNKGNFPGRFSGRQFSNSRSEMNVSTLELGDSALYLCASSLELGQGSTEAFFGQGTRLTVV.